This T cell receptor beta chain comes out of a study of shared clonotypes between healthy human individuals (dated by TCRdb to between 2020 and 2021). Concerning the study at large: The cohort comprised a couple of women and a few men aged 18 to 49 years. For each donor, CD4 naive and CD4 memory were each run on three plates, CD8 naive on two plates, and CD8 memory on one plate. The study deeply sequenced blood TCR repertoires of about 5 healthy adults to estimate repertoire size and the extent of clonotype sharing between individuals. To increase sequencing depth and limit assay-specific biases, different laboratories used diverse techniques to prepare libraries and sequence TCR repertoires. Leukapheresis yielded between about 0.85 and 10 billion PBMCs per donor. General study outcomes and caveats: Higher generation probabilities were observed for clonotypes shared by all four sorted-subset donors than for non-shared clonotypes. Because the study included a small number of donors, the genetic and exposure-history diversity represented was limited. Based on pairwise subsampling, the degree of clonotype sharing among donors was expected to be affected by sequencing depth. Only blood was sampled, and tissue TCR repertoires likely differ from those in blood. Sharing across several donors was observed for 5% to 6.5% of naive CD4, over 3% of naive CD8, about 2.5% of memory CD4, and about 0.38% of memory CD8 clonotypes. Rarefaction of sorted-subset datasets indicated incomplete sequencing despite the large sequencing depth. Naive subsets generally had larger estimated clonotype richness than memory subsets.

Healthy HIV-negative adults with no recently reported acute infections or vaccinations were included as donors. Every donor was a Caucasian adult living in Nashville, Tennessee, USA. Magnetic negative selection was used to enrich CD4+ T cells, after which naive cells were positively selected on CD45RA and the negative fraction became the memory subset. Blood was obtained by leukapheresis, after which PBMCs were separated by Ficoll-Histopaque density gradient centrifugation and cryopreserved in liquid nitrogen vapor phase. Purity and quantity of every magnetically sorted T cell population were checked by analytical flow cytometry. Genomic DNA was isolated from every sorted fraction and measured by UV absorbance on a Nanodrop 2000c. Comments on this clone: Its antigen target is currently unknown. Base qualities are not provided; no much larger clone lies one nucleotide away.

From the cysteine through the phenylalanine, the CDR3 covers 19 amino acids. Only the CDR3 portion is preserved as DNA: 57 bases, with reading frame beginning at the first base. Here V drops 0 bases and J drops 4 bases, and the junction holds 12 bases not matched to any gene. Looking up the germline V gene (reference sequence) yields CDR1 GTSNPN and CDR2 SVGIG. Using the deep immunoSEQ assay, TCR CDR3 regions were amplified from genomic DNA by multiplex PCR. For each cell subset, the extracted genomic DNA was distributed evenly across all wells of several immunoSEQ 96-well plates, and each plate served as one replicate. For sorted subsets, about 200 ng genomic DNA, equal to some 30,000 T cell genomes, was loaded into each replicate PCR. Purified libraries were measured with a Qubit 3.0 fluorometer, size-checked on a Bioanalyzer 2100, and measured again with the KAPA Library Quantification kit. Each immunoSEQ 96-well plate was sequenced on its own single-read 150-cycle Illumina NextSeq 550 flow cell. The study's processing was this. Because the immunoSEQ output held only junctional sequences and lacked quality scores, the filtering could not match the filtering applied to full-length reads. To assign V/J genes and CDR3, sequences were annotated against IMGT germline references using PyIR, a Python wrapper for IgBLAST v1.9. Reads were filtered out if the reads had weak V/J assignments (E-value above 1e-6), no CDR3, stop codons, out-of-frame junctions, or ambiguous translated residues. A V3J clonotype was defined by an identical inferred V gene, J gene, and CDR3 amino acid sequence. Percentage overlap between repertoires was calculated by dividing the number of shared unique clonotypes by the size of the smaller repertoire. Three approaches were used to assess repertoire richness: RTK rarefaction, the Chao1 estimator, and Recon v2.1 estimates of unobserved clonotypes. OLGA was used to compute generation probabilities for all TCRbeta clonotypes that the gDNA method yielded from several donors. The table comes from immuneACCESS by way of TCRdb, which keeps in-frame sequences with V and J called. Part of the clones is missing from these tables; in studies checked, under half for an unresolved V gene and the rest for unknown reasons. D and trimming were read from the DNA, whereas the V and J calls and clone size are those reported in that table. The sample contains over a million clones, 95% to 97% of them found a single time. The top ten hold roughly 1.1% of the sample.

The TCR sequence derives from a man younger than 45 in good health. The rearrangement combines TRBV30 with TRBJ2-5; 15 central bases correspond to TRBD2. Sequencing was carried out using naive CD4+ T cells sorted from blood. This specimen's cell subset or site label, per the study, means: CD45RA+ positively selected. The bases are TGTGCCTGGAGTGTAGGGTGGGGACTAGCGGGAGGTACCGGAGAGACCCAGTACTTC. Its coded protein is CAWSVGWGLAGGTGETQYF.